The sequence of this T cell receptor beta chain was determined in a study of T-cell memory formation after mild COVID-19. About the research overall: TCR clusters were mostly confined to one donor each.

This clonotype has only one observation. The antigen is not known. Study-level results: Certain responding clones were present in pre-infection memory, suggesting participation of cross-reactive memory.

5'RACE primed from the constant segment yielded TCR alpha and TCR beta cDNA libraries bearing sample barcodes and UMIs. TCRdb ran MiXCR on the 5' RACE reads and lists one entry per CDR3 protein. The sample yields about 340,000 distinct CDR3 sequences, 15% to 20% seen once. Trimming cost V 0 bases and J 8 bases; bases outside gene matches: 4. The CDR3 length is 15 residues. Germline V gene data show CDR1 as KGHDR and CDR2 as SFDVKD. This chain links TRBV24-1 with TRBJ1-4, with 8 bases that match TRBD1. Sequencing was carried out using PBMCs or a T cell subset sorted from them (not recorded which). The TCR sequence derives from a man between 18 and 35 years old who had mild COVID-19 (a few samples of this study predate the infection). Cell type and time point are not known. This CDR3 is CATSDLNRGDEKLFF. DNA for the CDR3: TGTGCCACCAGTGATTTGAACAGGGGGGACGAAAAACTGTTTTTT.